This record covers a single T cell receptor beta chain. The data originate from a study of cytomegalovirus exposure and HLA in healthy donors. The CDR3 consists of 13 residues. The V end was cut by 1 base, the J end by 3 bases, with 7 bases between. Germline V gene lookup returns CDR1 SGHAT and CDR2 FQNNGV. PCR was performed using 60 Vbeta and 13 Jbeta primers. Assay used: immunoSEQ multiplex PCR; TCRdb lists only in-frame clones, some missing. The sample lists about 100,000 clones, around 74% occurring once. The TCR was taken from a woman between 35 and 50 years old in good health and CMV-seronegative. This chain uses TRBV11-2 with TRBJ2-7; D is unresolved. The sequencing input was PBMCs. CDR3 sequence: CASSLAPFYEQYF. In DNA form, the CDR3 reads TGTGCCAGCAGCTTAGCCCCCTTCTACGAGCAGTACTTC.